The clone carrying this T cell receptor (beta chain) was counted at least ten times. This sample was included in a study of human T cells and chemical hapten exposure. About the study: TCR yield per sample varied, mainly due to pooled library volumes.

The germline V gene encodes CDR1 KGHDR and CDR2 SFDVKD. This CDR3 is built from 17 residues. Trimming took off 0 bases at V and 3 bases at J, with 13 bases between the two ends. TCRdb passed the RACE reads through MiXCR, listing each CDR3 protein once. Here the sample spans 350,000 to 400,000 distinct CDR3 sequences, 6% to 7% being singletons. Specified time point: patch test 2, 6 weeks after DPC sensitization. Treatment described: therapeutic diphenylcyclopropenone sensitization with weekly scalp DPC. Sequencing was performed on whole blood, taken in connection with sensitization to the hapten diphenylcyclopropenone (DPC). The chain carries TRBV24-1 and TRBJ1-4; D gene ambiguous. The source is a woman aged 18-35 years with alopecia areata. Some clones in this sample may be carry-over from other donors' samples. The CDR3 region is CATSDLQMWRANEKLFF. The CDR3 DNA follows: TGTGCCACCAGTGATTTGCAGATGTGGAGGGCTAATGAAAAACTGTTTTTT.